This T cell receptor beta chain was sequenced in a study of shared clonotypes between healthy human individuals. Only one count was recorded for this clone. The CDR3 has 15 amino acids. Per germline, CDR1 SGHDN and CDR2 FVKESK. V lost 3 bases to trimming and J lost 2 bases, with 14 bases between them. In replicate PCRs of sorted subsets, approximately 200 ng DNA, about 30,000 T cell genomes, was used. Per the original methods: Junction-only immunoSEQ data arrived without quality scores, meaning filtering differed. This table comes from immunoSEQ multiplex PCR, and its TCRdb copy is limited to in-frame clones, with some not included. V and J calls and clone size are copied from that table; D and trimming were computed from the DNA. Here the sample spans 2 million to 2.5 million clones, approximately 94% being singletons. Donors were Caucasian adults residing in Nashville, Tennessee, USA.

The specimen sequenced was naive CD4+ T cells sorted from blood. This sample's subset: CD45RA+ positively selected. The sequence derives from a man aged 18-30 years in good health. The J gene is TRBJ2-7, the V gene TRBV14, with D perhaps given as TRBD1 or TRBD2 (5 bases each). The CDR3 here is CASSHRDGAPYEQYF. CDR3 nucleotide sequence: TGTGCCAGCAGCCATCGGGACGGTGCTCCCTACGAGCAGTACTTC.